This T cell receptor beta chain was recorded in a study of control samples from healthy donors and cancer patients. V dropped 2 bases and J dropped 0; count of bases not matched to a gene: 15. This CDR3 contains 20 residues. CDR1 is ENHRY, CDR2 SYGVKD, per germline. Sequenced by immunoSEQ multiplex PCR; TCRdb stores in-frame clones only, minus some. The table includes roughly 370,000 clones, approximately 92% detected once. Sequencing input: PBMCs. The rearrangement links TRBV10-3 to TRBJ1-5, with 8 bases that match TRBD1. The sequence was obtained from a middle-aged man with head and neck cancer. The CDR3 nucleotides are TGTGCCATCAGTGAGGCGAACAGGGGGGCTGGCCCTTATAGCAATCAGCCCCAGCATTTT. It codes for CAISEANRGAGPYSNQPQHF.